The 14 T cell receptor beta chains below come from one sample, sequenced in a study of cytomegalovirus exposure and HLA in healthy donors. This PCR relied on a set of 60 Vbeta primers and 13 Jbeta primers. Assay: immunoSEQ multiplex PCR; the TCRdb copy retains only in-frame clones and omits some. The sample lists approximately 150,000 clones, 80% occurring once. The sequenced sample consisted of PBMCs. All receptors come from a woman in her fifties or sixties in good health and CMV-seronegative.

The chain carries TRBV28 and TRBJ1-2; D is unresolved. The CDR3 runs 13 residues. V lost 6 bases, J lost 7 bases, and 15 bases lay in between. Germline V gene sequence: CDR1 MDHEN, CDR2 SYDVKM. In DNA form, the CDR3 reads TGTGCCAGCAGCTCCTCTGGCCGCGGTGGCTACACCTTC. This codes for CASSSSGRGGYTF.

The chain carries TRBV18 and TRBJ2-1; 10 bases agree with TRBD2. The CDR3 is made up of 16 amino acids. With 2 bases clipped from V and 3 bases from J, the junction kept 4 bases outside the gene matches. Germline-derived CDR1 and CDR2 are KGHSH and LQKENI. For the CDR3, the DNA is TGTGCCAGCTCACCAAGACTAGCGGGCCTCTACAATGAGCAGTTCTTC. Its protein is CASSPRLAGLYNEQFF. The full variable domain, with the rest looked up from reference TRBV18 and TRBJ2-1, is NAGVMQNPRHLVRRRGQEARLRCSPMKGHSHVYWYRQLPEEGLKFMVYLQKENIIDESGMPKERFSAEFPKEGPSILRIQQVVRGDSAAYFCASSPRLAGLYNEQFFGPGTRLTVL.

The chain carries TRBV9 and TRBJ2-1; D not resolved. V was pared by 0 bases and J by 1 base, with 11 bases between. This CDR3 has 16 residues. CDR1 is SGDLS and CDR2 is YYNGEE in the germline V gene. The CDR3 protein is CASSVGLVTSYNEQFF. The CDR3 DNA follows: TGTGCCAGCAGCGTAGGGCTAGTGACGTCCTACAATGAGCAGTTCTTC.

V is TRBV29-1 and J is TRBJ1-1; perhaps TRBD1 as D (6 bases). The V end was cut by 4 bases, the J end by 1 base, with 10 bases between. The CDR3 sequence is 13 residues long. Germline V lookup: CDR1 SQVTM, CDR2 ANQGSEA. The CDR3 DNA reads TGCAGCGTTGGGGGACACAGGAACACTGAAGCTTTCTTT. This codes for CSVGGHRNTEAFF.

The chain combines TRBV11-2 with TRBJ2-7; D perhaps matches TRBD1 (5 bases). Germline V CDR1 and CDR2: SGHAT, FQNNGV. The CDR3 extends over 15 amino acids. V dropped 1 base and J dropped 5 bases, with 15 bases sitting between them. CDR3 in amino acids: CASSLAFQGNHEQYF. The CDR3 DNA reads TGTGCCAGCAGCTTAGCCTTTCAGGGAAACCACGAGCAGTACTTC.

This clone was counted a single time. The chain recombines TRBV7-2 with TRBJ2-1; TRBD2 agrees at 7 bases. The trim removed 1 base at V and 3 bases at J, leaving 9 bases unmatched. This CDR3 is built from 17 residues. CDR1 and CDR2 (germline): SGHTA, FQGNSA. Here the CDR3 DNA reads TGTGCCAGCAGCTTAGAGTCCGTGGGAGGGCACTACAATGAGCAGTTCTTC. It yields the protein CASSLESVGGHYNEQFF.

The chain carries TRBV6-5 and TRBJ2-7; 7 positions agree with TRBD1. Germline trimming cut 5 bases from V and 2 bases from J; bases unmatched to any gene: 9. This CDR3 is built from 15 residues. In germline, CDR1 is MNHEY, CDR2 SVGAGI. As DNA, the CDR3 is TGTGCCAGCAGTACCCGGGACAGCCCAACCTACGAGCAGTACTTC. This encodes CASSTRDSPTYEQYF.

The chain carries TRBV19 and TRBJ1-2, with TRBD1 matching 7 bases. The CDR3 length is 14 residues. The ends lost 6 bases at V and 4 bases at J; junction bases unmatched: 8. Germline CDR1 reads LNHDA; CDR2 reads SQIVND (reference sequence). CDR3 sequence: CASRDRLFVYGYTF. The DNA of the CDR3 is TGTGCCAGTAGGGACAGGCTTTTTGTCTATGGCTACACCTTC.

This chain uses TRBV6-5 with TRBJ2-2, with D perhaps TRBD1 (6 bases). The germline V gene has CDR1 MNHEY and CDR2 SVGAGI. This CDR3 spans 14 amino acids. Deletions cut 7 bases from V and 4 bases from J, with 13 bases between. The CDR3 here is CASILRGGTGELFF. The CDR3 nucleotides read TGTGCCAGCATCTTAAGAGGGGGCACCGGGGAGCTGTTTTTT.

The chain uses TRBV28 and TRBJ2-2, with 7 nucleotides matching TRBD1. Germline V gene sequence: CDR1 MDHEN, CDR2 SYDVKM. Trimming cost V 6 bases and J 3 bases; bases outside gene matches: 10. The length of the CDR3 is 16 residues. The CDR3 loop reads CASSFPLGQYTGELFF. In DNA, the CDR3 is TGTGCCAGCAGCTTTCCATTGGGACAGTACACCGGGGAGCTGTTTTTT.

In its sample, this clone was seen a few times. This chain links TRBV5-4 with TRBJ2-1, with D possibly matching TRBD2 (5 bases). The CDR3 runs 17 residues. The ends were cut back, 0 bases at V and 4 bases at J, with 17 bases in the middle. Germline V CDR1 and CDR2: SGHNT, YYREEE (reference sequence). For the CDR3, the DNA is TGTGCCAGCAGCTTGGCGTTAGCGAGGGCGATTTACAATGAGCAGTTCTTC. This sequence encodes CASSLALARAIYNEQFF.

The J gene is TRBJ2-6, the V gene TRBV13, with 7 bases identical to TRBD1. CDR1 and CDR2 from the germline V gene are PRHDT and FYEKMQ (reference sequence). The CDR3 is 16 amino acids. The ends lost 1 base at V and 4 bases at J; junction bases unmatched: 4. Here the CDR3 reads CASSLEGAEGANVLTF. In nucleotides, the CDR3 is TGTGCCAGCAGCTTAGAGGGGGCAGAAGGGGCCAACGTCCTGACTTTC.

The chain is built from TRBV9 and TRBJ2-1; 12 bases are a match to TRBD2. CDR3 length: 16 residues. CDR1 is SGDLS, CDR2 YYNGEE, per germline. V lost 3 bases, J lost 4 bases, and 5 bases stayed unmatched. CDR3 coding DNA: TGTGCCAGCAGCGGAAGACTAGCGGGAGTGTACAATGAGCAGTTCTTC. This gives the protein CASSGRLAGVYNEQFF.

The J gene is TRBJ2-5, the V gene TRBV10-3, with TRBD2 as a possible D gene (5 bases). Germline V gene data show CDR1 as ENHRY and CDR2 as SYGVKD. Trimming stripped 3 bases from V and 13 bases from J, with 15 bases between. This CDR3 region has 12 residues. The CDR3 bases are TGTGCCATCAGTGAAGGGCTAGCTGTTTGGTACTTC. Residues: CAISEGLAVWYF.